This TCR beta chain was documented in a study of OX40 agonist ivuxolimab in advanced cancers. Overall study context: Patients were treated with intravenous ivuxolimab, dosed at 0.01 to 10 mg/kg and infused every 2 weeks.

The CDR3 has 16 residues. Per germline, CDR1 GTSNPN and CDR2 SVGIG (reference sequence). The J segment lost 3 bases and the V segment lost 3 bases, leaving 7 bases of the junction unmatched. This clone occurred once. Here immunoSEQ multiplex PCR was the method, and the copy in TCRdb shows in-frame clones only, minus some. The sample lists approximately 44,000 clones, around 80% occurring once. This TCR derives from an adult with an advanced solid tumor such as melanoma, head and neck, liver or kidney cancer. This sequence joins TRBV30 and TRBJ1-5, with 11 bases that match TRBD1. Source: CD4+ or CD8+ T cells sorted from blood, taken in a trial of the OX40 agonist ivuxolimab. The CDR3 DNA sequence: TGTGCCTGGAGCCACGGGACAGGGGGTAACAATCAGCCCCAGCATTTT. Translation gives CAWSHGTGGNNQPQHF.